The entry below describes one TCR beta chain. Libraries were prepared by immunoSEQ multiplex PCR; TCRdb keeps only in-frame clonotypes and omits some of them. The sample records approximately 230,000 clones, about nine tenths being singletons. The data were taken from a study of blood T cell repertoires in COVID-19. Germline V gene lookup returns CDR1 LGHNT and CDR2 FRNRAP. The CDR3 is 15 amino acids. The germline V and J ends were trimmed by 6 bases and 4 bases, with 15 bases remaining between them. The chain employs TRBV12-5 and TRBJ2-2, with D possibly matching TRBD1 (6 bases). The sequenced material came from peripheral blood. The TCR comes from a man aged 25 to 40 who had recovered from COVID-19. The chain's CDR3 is CASGFRDTLTGELFF. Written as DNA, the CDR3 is TGTGCTAGTGGCTTCCGGGACACCCTCACCGGGGAGCTGTTTTTT.